This T cell receptor (beta chain) was sequenced during a study of memory CD4+ T cells and cytomegalovirus serostatus. Overall study results and limits: CD4+ memory repertoires contained about two fifths of the 164 reported CMV TCRbeta sequences.

After removal of 0 bases from V and 9 bases from J, the junction contained 5 bases not matched to a gene. CDR3 length: 15 residues. Germline CDR1 is SGDLS and CDR2 is YYNGEE. Single viable CD3+CD4+CD8-CD45RO+ cells were sorted as the memory CD4+ T cells. Donors' CMV status reflects serum IgG against pp150, pp28, p38, p52. Positive selection with CD4 microbeads enriched total CD4+ T cells. Original methodology: Out-of-frame sequences were removed, leaving 2,000,000 or so distinct TCRbeta sequences. Generated by immunoSEQ multiplex PCR, the TCRdb table keeps only in-frame clones and is missing some. That table gives V, J and clone size, and the DNA gave D and trimming. Among about 58,000 clones listed, 82% were seen once. Comment on this clone: What it recognizes is unknown.

The chain recombines TRBV9 with TRBJ1-6; 8 bases align to TRBD1. The clonotype was recovered from an adult in good health and CMV-seronegative. Some clones in this sample may be carry-over from other donors' samples. What was sequenced was memory CD4+ T cells from blood. CDR3 protein: CASSVGATGASPLHF. The CDR3 coding sequence is TGTGCCAGCAGCGTAGGGGCGACAGGGGCTTCACCCCTCCACTTT.